This passage covers 24 T cell receptor beta chains from one sample sequenced in a study of response to subunit inactivated influenza vaccine. TCRdb re-called the RT-PCR reads through MiXCR, storing one row per CDR3 protein. The repertoire holds approximately 500,000 distinct CDR3 sequences, with 13% as singletons. Here the sequenced sample was PBMCs from blood, taken roughly 6 weeks after vaccination. Receptor source: a man aged 45-65 years who received an inactivated influenza vaccine.

The table lists this clonotype with a few counts. The CDR3 region has the DNA TGTGCCAGTAGTATGCGCCGACAGGCCTCCTACAATGAGCAGTTCTTC. Translation gives CASSMRRQASYNEQFF. V gene TRBV19 combines with J gene TRBJ2-1; D may be TRBD1 (6 bases). Per germline, CDR1 LNHDA and CDR2 SQIVND (reference sequence). The CDR3 runs to 16 residues. Trimming took 3 bases from V and 0 from J, leaving 12 bases between them.

This clonotype was seen a few times. This chain connects TRBV20-1 to TRBJ2-3, with 9 bases matching TRBD2. Germline loops: CDR1 DFQATT, CDR2 SNEGSKA (reference sequence). J lost 3 bases, V lost 3 bases, and 1 base had no gene match. The CDR3 runs 13 residues. DNA of the CDR3: TGCAGTGCTAGGAGCGGGAGGACAGATACGCAGTATTTT. Translating gives CSARSGRTDTQYF.

The V gene is TRBV7-8, the J gene TRBJ2-7; 12 bases match TRBD2. This CDR3 spans 18 amino acids. The germline gives CDR1 SGHVS, CDR2 FQNEAQ. The trim removed 1 base at V and 0 bases at J, leaving 7 bases unmatched. The CDR3 DNA reads TGTGCCAGCAGCTTAGGTTTCGGGACTAGCGGGTCCTCCTACGAGCAGTACTTC. This gives the protein CASSLGFGTSGSSYEQYF. The full variable domain, with the rest looked up from reference TRBV7-8 and TRBJ2-7, is GAGVSQSPRYKVAKRGQDVALRCDPISGHVSLFWYQQALGQGPEFLTYFQNEAQLDKSGLPSDRFFAERPEGSVSTLKIQRTQQEDSAVYLCASSLGFGTSGSSYEQYFGPGTRLTVT.

The V call is TRBV4-2, the J call TRBJ2-3; D is undetermined. V dropped 4 bases and J dropped 6 bases, with 8 bases sitting between them. This CDR3 spans 12 amino acids. The germline V gene has CDR1 LGHNA and CDR2 YNFKEQ. CDR3 nucleotides: TGTGCCAGCAGCCCCGCGCGGGATACGCAGTATTTT. Translated: CASSPARDTQYF.

The J gene is TRBJ2-1, the V gene TRBV7-2, with D possibly TRBD2 on 5 matching bases. Germline CDR1 reads SGHTA; CDR2 reads FQGNSA. Trimming pared 0 bases from V and 4 bases from J, leaving 13 bases between. This CDR3 has 16 amino acids. The CDR3 protein is CASSLARWERYNEQFF. CDR3 in DNA: TGTGCCAGCAGCTTAGCGCGGTGGGAGCGATACAATGAGCAGTTCTTC.

This chain links TRBV2 with TRBJ2-2, with no clear D. This CDR3 region has 14 residues. Trimming stripped 7 bases from V and 1 base from J, with 10 bases between. CDR1 and CDR2 from the germline V gene are SNHLY and FYNNEI. The CDR3 nucleotides read TGTGCCAGCACTTCACTCCTGAACACCGGGGAGCTGTTTTTT. It codes for CASTSLLNTGELFF.

The chain has TRBV5-1 and TRBJ1-2, with D perhaps TRBD1 (6 bases). The CDR3 is 14 residues long. CDR1 and CDR2 from the germline V gene are SGHRS and YFSETQ. Deletions cut 4 bases from V and 2 bases from J, with 12 bases between. This CDR3 is CASSETQGNYGYTF. For the CDR3, the DNA is TGCGCCAGCAGCGAGACACAGGGAAACTATGGCTACACCTTC.

This clonotype showed up just a few times. This chain uses TRBV6-2 or TRBV6-3 with TRBJ2-7; 9 positions agree with TRBD2. The germline gives CDR1 MNHEY, CDR2 SVGEGT. With 4 bases clipped from V and 2 bases from J, the junction kept 6 bases outside the gene matches. CDR3 length equals 15 residues. Written as DNA, the CDR3 is TGTGCCAGCAGTTCCAGAGCTAGCGGGACCTACGAGCAGTACTTC. Translation gives CASSSRASGTYEQYF.

The table lists this clonotype with a count of one. The chain recombines TRBV6-1 with TRBJ2-3; 7 bases map to TRBD2. The CDR3 length is 14 residues. CDR1 and CDR2 from the germline V gene are MNHNS and SASEGT. Trimming cost V 2 bases and J 7 bases; bases outside gene matches: 6. The CDR3, as DNA: TGTGCCAGCAGTGAAACGGCGGGAGCGTATACGCAGTATTTT. As protein: CASSETAGAYTQYF.

The table lists this clonotype with a count of one. This chain joins TRBV3-1 and TRBJ1-1; 8 bases agree with TRBD1. Germline V lookup: CDR1 LGHDT, CDR2 YNNKEL (reference sequence). Trimming took 3 bases from V and 9 from J; bases not matched to a gene: 9. This CDR3 region has 14 residues. CDR3 region: CASSQPGGARKAFF. The CDR3 DNA sequence: TGTGCCAGCAGCCAGCCAGGGGGCGCAAGGAAAGCTTTCTTT.

The chain joins TRBV5-4 to TRBJ2-5; 10 bases agree with TRBD2. Germline V CDR1 and CDR2: SGHNT, YYREEE (reference sequence). This CDR3 is 14 amino acids long. J gave up 6 bases and V 0 bases, and 2 bases lay outside the gene matches. The CDR3 here is CASSLASGSKTQYF. CDR3 DNA sequence: TGTGCCAGCAGCTTGGCTAGCGGGAGCAAGACCCAGTACTTC.

This clonotype was seen a few times. This chain links TRBV20-1 with TRBJ1-6; D is possibly TRBD1 (6 bases). The CDR3 sequence is 14 residues long. Trimming cost V 3 bases and J 6 bases, with 12 bases left between them. CDR1 DFQATT and CDR2 SNEGSKA come from the germline V gene (reference sequence). The CDR3 reads CSASGRGPNSPLHF. The CDR3 DNA sequence: TGCAGTGCTAGCGGCAGGGGTCCTAATTCACCCCTCCACTTT.

The CDR3 spells CSAREALNSPLHF. The CDR3 nucleotides are TGCAGTGCTAGAGAAGCACTTAATTCACCCCTCCACTTT. The V and J genes are TRBV20-1 and TRBJ1-6; no clear D gene. The germline V gene encodes CDR1 DFQATT and CDR2 SNEGSKA (reference sequence). V was trimmed by 0 bases and J by 6 bases, leaving 6 bases between them. This CDR3 region has 13 residues.

This clonotype was counted many times. The V call is TRBV21-1, the J call TRBJ2-3. TRBV21-1 is a recognized pseudogene. This CDR3 contains 9 residues. The CDR3 region is CASSKFTYF. The DNA of the CDR3 is TGTGCCAGCAGCAAATTTACGTATTTT.

This clonotype was seen a handful of times. This chain joins TRBV5-6 and TRBJ2-7, with D possibly TRBD2 on 5 matching bases. Germline lookup yields CDR1 SGHDT and CDR2 YYEEEE. The CDR3 spans 14 residues. V lost 4 bases and J lost 2, with 13 bases in between. CDR3 in amino acids: CASSTILATYEQYF. CDR3 in DNA: TGTGCCAGCAGCACCATCCTAGCAACCTACGAGCAGTACTTC.

As regards this clonotype: It is likely a read error, because the conserved phenylalanine at the end of the CDR3 is missing. This CDR3 is CASSLAARESRETQYL. The CDR3 DNA reads as TGTGCCAGCAGCTTGGCCGCACGGGAGTCCCGTGAGACCCAGTACCTC. The chain carries TRBV5-6 and TRBJ2-5; tentative D call: TRBD2 (6 bases). The germline V gene has CDR1 SGHDT and CDR2 YYEEEE. The CDR3 loop spans 16 amino acids. Deletions cut 0 bases from V and 5 bases from J, with 17 bases between.

The genes are TRBV20-1 and TRBJ2-5, with 9 bases lining up with TRBD1. This CDR3 comprises 15 residues. The germline V gene encodes CDR1 DFQATT and CDR2 SNEGSKA (reference sequence). Losses at the gene ends were 3 bases for V and 1 base for J; bases not matched to a gene: 6. The CDR3 region is CSARTGGPPQETQYF. CDR3 coding DNA: TGCAGTGCTAGGACAGGGGGGCCCCCCCAAGAGACCCAGTACTTC.

The rearrangement uses TRBV3-1 and TRBJ2-6; D uncertain. The CDR3 is 16 residues long. In germline, CDR1 is LGHDT, CDR2 YNNKEL (reference sequence). V was cut by 3 bases and J by 0 bases, with 9 bases left in between. Written as DNA, the CDR3 is TGTGCCAGCAGCCAGCCCGTAAACTCTGGGGCCAACGTCCTGACTTTC. Its protein product is CASSQPVNSGANVLTF.

This clonotype has ten or more counts. The chain has TRBV5-6 and TRBJ2-1; TRBD1 agrees at 9 bases. Germline CDR1 is SGHDT and CDR2 is YYEEEE. J was trimmed by 6 bases and V by 4 bases; bases with no gene match: 2. The CDR3 runs to 13 residues. CDR3 residues: CASSGTGSNEQFF. CDR3 bases: TGTGCCAGCAGCGGGACAGGGTCCAATGAGCAGTTCTTC.

This clonotype has just a few counts. This chain links TRBV6-1 with TRBJ2-7; no clear D gene. The CDR3 has 15 amino acids. Trimming stripped 1 base from V and 0 bases from J, with 10 bases between. CDR1 and CDR2 (germline): MNHNS, SASEGT. CDR3 in amino acids: CASSEVTASSYEQYF. The CDR3 nucleotides read TGTGCCAGCAGTGAAGTTACGGCTAGCTCCTACGAGCAGTACTTC.

V gene TRBV4-2 combines with J gene TRBJ2-1; D not certain. There are 13 residues in the CDR3. Germline lookup yields CDR1 LGHNA and CDR2 YNFKEQ. Between the trimmed V and J ends, which lost 7 bases and 6 bases, there was a span of 13 bases. The CDR3 DNA follows: TGTGCCAGCACCACCGCCACGAGCAATGAGCAGTTCTTC. Its protein is CASTTATSNEQFF.

About this clonotype: This may be a read error: a much more frequent sequence differs by one nucleotide. The chain links TRBV20-1 to TRBJ2-1, with TRBD2 matching over 13 bases. The CDR3 loop spans 16 amino acids. CDR1 and CDR2 (germline): DFQATT, SNEGSKA (reference sequence). CDR3 nucleotides: TGCGGTGCCCGCACGGGACTAGCGGGAACCCACAATGAGCAGTTCTTC. Its translation is CGARTGLAGTHNEQFF.

This clonotype showed up just a few times. This sequence joins TRBV6-1 and TRBJ2-3, with a weak D call TRBD2 (5 bases). This CDR3 is 16 amino acids long. Between the trimmed V and J ends, which lost 5 bases and 2 bases, there was a span of 17 bases. Germline V gene sequence: CDR1 MNHNS, CDR2 SASEGT. The CDR3 nucleotides are TGTGCCAGCAGTCTCAGCGGCGCGACGACCACAGATACGCAGTATTTT. Encoded protein: CASSLSGATTTDTQYF.

This clonotype has a handful of counts. The V and J genes are TRBV18 and TRBJ1-6; TRBD1 might be the D (6 bases). Trimming cost V 6 bases and J 9 bases, with 15 bases left between them. The CDR3 extends over 14 amino acids. Germline assignment: CDR1 KGHSH and CDR2 LQKENI. CDR3 sequence (DNA): TGTGCCAGCTCGCGGGGGGGCAGTGGTTCACCCCTCCACTTT. This codes for CASSRGGSGSPLHF.